The present TCR beta chain was sequenced within a study of blood T cell repertoires in COVID-19. Per the original methods: From reference gene primer amplification, estimates of nucleated cell counts were derived. Clones were sequenced by immunoSEQ multiplex PCR, and TCRdb holds only the in-frame ones, with some missing. The V and J calls and the clone size are those of that table, but D and trimming were determined from the DNA. The sample shows about 180,000 clones, about 88% of them seen only once. The V segment lost 2 bases and the J segment 5 bases; nucleotides outside the gene matches: 6. CDR1 and CDR2 from the germline V gene are SGHDT and YYEEEE. The length of the CDR3 is 15 residues.

The V call is TRBV5-6, the J call TRBJ2-1, with 8 bases matching TRBD2. The receptor comes from a man aged 18 to 30 who had recovered from COVID-19. Sequenced material: peripheral blood. Here the CDR3 reads CASSFRIAGHNEQFF. CDR3 in DNA: TGTGCCAGCAGCTTTAGGATAGCGGGACACAATGAGCAGTTCTTC.